This T cell receptor beta chain derives from a study of a mutant IDH1 vaccine in newly diagnosed glioma. Overall study: With temozolomide cycles, or 4-6 weeks after radiotherapy alone, vaccination was started. Patients got radiotherapy, temozolomide, or both beforehand, and most got both.

This clone was seen a single time. Antigen unknown. The germline V and J ends were trimmed by 7 bases and 0 bases, with 17 bases remaining between them. The CDR3 totals 16 residues. Germline V gene sequence: CDR1 SNHLY, CDR2 FYNNEI. Time point noted: week 5, during vaccination. All doses held 300 ug of mutant IDH1 20-mer peptide, with topical imiquimod. Donors' newly diagnosed IDH1-mutant WHO grade 3 or 4 astrocytomas lacked nuclear ATRX. The assay was immunoSEQ multiplex PCR, and TCRdb's table has in-frame clones only and misses some. Seen here are tens of thousands of clones, roughly nine tenths observed once, and the top ten hold around 2.8%.

The rearrangement uses TRBV2 and TRBJ2-3; possible D gene TRBD2, 6 bases. The sequence was obtained from a man aged 45-65 years with glioma. The sequencing here drew on PBMCs, taken from a glioma patient whose treatment included an IDH1 peptide vaccine. CDR3 DNA: TGTGCCAGCATGAGGGATCTAGCGACTAGCACAGATACGCAGTATTTT. Translation gives CASMRDLATSTDTQYF.